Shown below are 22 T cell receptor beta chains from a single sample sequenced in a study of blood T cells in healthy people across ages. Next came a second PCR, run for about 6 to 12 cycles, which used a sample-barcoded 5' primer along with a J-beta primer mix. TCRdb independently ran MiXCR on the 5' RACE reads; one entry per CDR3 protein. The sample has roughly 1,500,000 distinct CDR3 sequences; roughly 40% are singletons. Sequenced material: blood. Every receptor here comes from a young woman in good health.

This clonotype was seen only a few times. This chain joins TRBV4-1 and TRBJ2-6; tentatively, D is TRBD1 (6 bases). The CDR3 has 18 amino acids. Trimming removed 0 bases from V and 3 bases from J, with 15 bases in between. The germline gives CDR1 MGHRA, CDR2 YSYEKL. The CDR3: CASSQDMSRGDGANVLTF. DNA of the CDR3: TGCGCCAGCAGCCAAGATATGAGCAGGGGAGATGGGGCCAACGTCCTGACTTTC.

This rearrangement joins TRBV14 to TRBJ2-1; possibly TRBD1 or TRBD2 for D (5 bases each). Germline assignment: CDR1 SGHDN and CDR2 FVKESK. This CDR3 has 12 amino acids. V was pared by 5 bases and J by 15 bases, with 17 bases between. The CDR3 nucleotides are TGTGCCAGCAGCGCGTCGGGACCCCGCGCGTTCTTC. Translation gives CASSASGPRAFF.

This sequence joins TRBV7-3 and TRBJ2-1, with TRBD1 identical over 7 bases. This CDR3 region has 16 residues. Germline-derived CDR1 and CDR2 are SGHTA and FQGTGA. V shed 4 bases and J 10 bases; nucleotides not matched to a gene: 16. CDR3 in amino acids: CASSYQTGTALGEQFF. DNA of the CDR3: TGTGCCAGCAGCTACCAAACCGGGACAGCCCTGGGAGAGCAGTTCTTC.

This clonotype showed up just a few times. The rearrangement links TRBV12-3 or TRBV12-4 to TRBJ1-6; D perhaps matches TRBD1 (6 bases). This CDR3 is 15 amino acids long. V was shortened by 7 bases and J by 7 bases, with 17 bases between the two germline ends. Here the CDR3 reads CASNNDRLRNSPLHF. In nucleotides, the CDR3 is TGTGCCAGCAACAATGACAGGTTGAGGAATTCACCCCTCCACTTT.

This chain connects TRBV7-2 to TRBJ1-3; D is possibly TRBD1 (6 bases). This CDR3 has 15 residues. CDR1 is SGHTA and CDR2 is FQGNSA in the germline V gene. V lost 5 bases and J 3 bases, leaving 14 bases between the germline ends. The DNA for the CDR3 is TGTGCCAGCAGCCCGGGGGGGCTCAGTGGAAACACCATATATTTT. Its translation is CASSPGGLSGNTIYF.

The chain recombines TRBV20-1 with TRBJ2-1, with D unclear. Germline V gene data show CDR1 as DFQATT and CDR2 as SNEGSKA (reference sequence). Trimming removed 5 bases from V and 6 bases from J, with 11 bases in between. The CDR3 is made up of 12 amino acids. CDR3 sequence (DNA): TGCAGTGCTGGACGGACCGTCAATGAGCAGTTCTTC. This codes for CSAGRTVNEQFF.

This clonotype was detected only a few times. Written as DNA, the CDR3 is TGTGCCAGCAGCCACGGACTAGATCGGCGCGAGACCCAGTACTTC. Its protein is CASSHGLDRRETQYF. This rearrangement joins TRBV7-6 to TRBJ2-5, with 7 bases that match TRBD2. CDR1 is SGHVS and CDR2 is FNYEAQ in the germline V gene. V was clipped by 5 bases and J by 5 bases; unmatched bases: 11. The CDR3 has 15 amino acids. The whole variable domain, filled in from reference TRBV7-6 and TRBJ2-5, reads GAGVSQSPRYKVTKRGQDVALRCDPISGHVSLYWYRQALGQGPEFLTYFNYEAQQDKSGLPNDRFSAERPEGSISTLTIQRTEQRDSAMYRCASSHGLDRRETQYFGPGTRLLVL.

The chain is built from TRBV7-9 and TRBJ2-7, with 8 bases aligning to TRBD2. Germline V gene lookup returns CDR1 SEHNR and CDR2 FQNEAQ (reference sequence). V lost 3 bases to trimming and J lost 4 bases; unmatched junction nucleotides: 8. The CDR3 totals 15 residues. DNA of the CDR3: TGTGCCAGCAGCTTCGGTGGGGCTAGCGGGTACGAGCAGTACTTC. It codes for CASSFGGASGYEQYF.

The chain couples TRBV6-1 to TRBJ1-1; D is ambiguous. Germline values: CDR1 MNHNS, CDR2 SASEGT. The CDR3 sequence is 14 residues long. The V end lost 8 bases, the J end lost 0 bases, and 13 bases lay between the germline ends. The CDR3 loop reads CASRSGRLNTEAFF. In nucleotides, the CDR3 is TGTGCCAGCCGTTCCGGCCGACTGAACACTGAAGCTTTCTTT.

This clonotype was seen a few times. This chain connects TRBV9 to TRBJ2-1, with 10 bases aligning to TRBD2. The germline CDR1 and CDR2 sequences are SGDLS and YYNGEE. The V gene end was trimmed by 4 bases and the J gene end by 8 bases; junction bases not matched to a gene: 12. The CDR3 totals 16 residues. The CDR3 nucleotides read TGTGCCAGCAGCCCCCGGCCGGGACTAGCGCTCGATGAGCAGTTCTTC. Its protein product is CASSPRPGLALDEQFF.

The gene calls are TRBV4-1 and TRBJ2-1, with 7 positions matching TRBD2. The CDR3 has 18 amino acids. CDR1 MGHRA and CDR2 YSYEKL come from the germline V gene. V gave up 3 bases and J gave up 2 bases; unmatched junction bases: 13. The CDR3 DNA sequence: TGCGCCAGCAGCCAGCTTCCTTTAGCGGGCGCAACCTACAATGAGCAGTTCTTC. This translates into CASSQLPLAGATYNEQFF.

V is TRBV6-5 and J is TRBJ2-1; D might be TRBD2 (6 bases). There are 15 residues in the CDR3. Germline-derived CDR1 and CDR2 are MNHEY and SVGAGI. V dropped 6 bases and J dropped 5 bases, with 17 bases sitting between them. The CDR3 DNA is TGTGCCAGCAGAACGGGAGTTCAAGTGGACAATGAGCAGTTCTTC. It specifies CASRTGVQVDNEQFF.

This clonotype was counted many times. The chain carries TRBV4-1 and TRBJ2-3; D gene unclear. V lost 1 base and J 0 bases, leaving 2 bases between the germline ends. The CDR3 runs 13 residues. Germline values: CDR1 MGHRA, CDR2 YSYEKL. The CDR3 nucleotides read TGCGCCAGCAGCCAAGGAAGCACAGATACGCAGTATTTT. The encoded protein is CASSQGSTDTQYF.

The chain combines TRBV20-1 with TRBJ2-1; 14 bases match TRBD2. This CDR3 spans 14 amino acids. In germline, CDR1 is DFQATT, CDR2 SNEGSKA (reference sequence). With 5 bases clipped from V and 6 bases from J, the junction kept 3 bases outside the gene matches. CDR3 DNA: TGCAGTGCTCTGGGACTAGCGGGAGTCAATGAGCAGTTCTTC. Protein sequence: CSALGLAGVNEQFF.

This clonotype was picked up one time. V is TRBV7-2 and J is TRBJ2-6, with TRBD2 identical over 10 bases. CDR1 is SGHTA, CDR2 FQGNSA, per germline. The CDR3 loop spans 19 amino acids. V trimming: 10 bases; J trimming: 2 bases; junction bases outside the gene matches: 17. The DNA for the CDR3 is TGTGCCACCACGGTCGGGGCTAGCGGGAGAAGTCCTGGGGCCAACGTCCTGACTTTC. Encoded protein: CATTVGASGRSPGANVLTF.

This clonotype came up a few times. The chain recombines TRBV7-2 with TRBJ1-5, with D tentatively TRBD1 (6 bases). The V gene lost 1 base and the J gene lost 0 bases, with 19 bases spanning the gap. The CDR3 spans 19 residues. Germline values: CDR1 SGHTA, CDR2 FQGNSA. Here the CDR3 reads CASSLVGETGLYSNQPQHF. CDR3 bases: TGTGCCAGCAGCTTAGTGGGGGAGACAGGCCTGTATAGCAATCAGCCCCAGCATTTT.

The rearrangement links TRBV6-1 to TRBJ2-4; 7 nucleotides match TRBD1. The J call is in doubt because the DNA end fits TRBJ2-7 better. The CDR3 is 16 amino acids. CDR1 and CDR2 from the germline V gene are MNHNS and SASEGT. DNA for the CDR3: TGTGCCAGCAGTGCCAAGCCTCAGGGACAGACCTACGAGCAGTACTTC. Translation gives CASSAKPQGQTYEQYF.

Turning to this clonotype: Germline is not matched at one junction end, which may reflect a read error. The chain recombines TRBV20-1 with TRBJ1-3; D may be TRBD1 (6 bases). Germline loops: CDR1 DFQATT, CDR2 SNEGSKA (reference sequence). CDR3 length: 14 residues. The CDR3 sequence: CSAIHREPGNTTYF. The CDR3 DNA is TGCAGTGCCATCCACAGGGAACCTGGAAACACCACATATTTT.

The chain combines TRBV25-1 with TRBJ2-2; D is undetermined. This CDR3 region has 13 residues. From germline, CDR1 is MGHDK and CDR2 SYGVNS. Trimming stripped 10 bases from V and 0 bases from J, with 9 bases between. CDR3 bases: TGTGCCATCACAGACGCGAACACCGGGGAGCTGTTTTTT. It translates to CAITDANTGELFF. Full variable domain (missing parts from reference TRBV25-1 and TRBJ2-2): EADIYQTPRYLVIGTGKKITLECSQTMGHDKMYWYQQDPGMELHLIHYSYGVNSTEKGDLSSESTVSRIRTEHFPLTLESARPSHTSQYLCAITDANTGELFFGEGSRLTVL.

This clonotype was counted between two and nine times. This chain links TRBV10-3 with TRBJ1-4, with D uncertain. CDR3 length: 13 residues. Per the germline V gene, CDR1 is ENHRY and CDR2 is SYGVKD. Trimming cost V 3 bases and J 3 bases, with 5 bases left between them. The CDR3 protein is CAISDGPNEKLFF. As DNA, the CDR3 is TGTGCCATCAGTGACGGTCCTAATGAAAAACTGTTTTTT.

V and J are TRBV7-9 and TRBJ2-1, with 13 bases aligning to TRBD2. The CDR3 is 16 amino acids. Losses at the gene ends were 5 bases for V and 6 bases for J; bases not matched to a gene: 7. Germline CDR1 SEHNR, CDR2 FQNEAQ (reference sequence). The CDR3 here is CASSGKLAGGGNEQFF. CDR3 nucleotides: TGTGCCAGCAGCGGAAAACTAGCGGGAGGGGGCAATGAGCAGTTCTTC. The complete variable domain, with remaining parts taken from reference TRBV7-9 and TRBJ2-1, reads DTGVSQNPRHKITKRGQNVTFRCDPISEHNRLYWYRQTLGQGPEFLTYFQNEAQLEKSRLLSDRFSAERPKGSFSTLEIQRTEQGDSAMYLCASSGKLAGGGNEQFFGPGTRLTVL.

As DNA, the CDR3 is TGTGCCAGCAGTCTGAACAGGGGAACCACTCAGCCCCAGCATTTT. Translated: CASSLNRGTTQPQHF. J is TRBJ1-5 and V is TRBV6-6; 7 bases are shared with TRBD1. Looked up from germline, CDR1 is MNHNY and CDR2 is SVGAGI (reference sequence). This CDR3 contains 15 residues. Germline trimming cut 5 bases from V and 6 bases from J; bases unmatched to any gene: 10.